The following is a T cell receptor (beta chain) sequence with its context. Its antigen is as yet unknown. The data were obtained in a study of T cell responses to AZD1222 COVID-19 vaccine. General study findings and limits: CD4 TCRs linked to vaccination spanned spike, dominating at 160-218 and 743-854. Spike-specific TCR breadth and depth rose after two AZD1222 doses. The repertoires were collected only after the peak T cell response.

Here immunoSEQ multiplex PCR was the method, and the copy in TCRdb shows in-frame clones only, minus some. The sample has roughly 140,000 clones; about 93% are singletons. This CDR3 has 14 residues. Germline V gene sequence: CDR1 SEHNR, CDR2 FQNEAQ (reference sequence). V lost 3 bases, J lost 2 bases, and 9 bases lay in between. The chain links TRBV7-9 to TRBJ2-3, with no clear D. The specimen comprised peripheral blood, sampled on day 0 of AZD1222 vaccination. This clonotype originated in an adult in good health. Written as DNA, the CDR3 is TGTGCCAGCAGCTTTAGCACTTCCACAGATACGCAGTATTTT. This encodes CASSFSTSTDTQYF.